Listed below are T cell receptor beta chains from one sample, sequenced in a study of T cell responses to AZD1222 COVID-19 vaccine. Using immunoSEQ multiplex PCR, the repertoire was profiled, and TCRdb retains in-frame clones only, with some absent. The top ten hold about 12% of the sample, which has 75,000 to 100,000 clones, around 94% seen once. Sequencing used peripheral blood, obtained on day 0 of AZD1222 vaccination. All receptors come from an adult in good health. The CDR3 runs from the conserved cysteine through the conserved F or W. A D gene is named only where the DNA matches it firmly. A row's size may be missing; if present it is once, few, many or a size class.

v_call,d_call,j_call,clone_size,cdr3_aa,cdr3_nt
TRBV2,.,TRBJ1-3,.,CASSIQSSGNTIYF,TGTGCCAGCAGCATACAGAGCTCTGGAAACACCATATATTTT
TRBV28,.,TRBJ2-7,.,CASSFRVEQYF,TGTGCCAGCAGTTTCAGGGTTGAGCAGTACTTC
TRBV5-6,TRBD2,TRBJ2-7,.,CASSSFSGSVSYEQYF,TGTGCCAGCAGCTCCTTTAGCGGGAGCGTCTCCTACGAGCAGTACTTC
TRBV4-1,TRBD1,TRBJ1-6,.,CASSPRDSRNSPLHF,TGCGCCAGCAGCCCACGGGACAGTAGGAATTCACCCCTCCACTTT
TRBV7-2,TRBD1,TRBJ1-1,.,CASSFGTWSRGSDTEAFF,TGTGCCAGCAGCTTCGGGACGTGGTCCAGGGGGTCAGACACTGAAGCTTTCTTT
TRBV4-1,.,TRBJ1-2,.,CASSQVEGGRYGYTF,TGCGCCAGCAGCCAAGTGGAGGGGGGACGCTATGGCTACACCTTC
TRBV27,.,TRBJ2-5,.,CASGQVEETQYF,TGTGCCAGCGGTCAGGTGGAGGAGACCCAGTACTTC
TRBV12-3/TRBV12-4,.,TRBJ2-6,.,CASRFSGANVLTF,TGTGCCAGCAGATTCTCTGGGGCCAACGTCCTGACTTTC
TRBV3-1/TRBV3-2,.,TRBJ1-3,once,CASSQTALGLSGNTIYF,TGTGCCAGCAGCCAAACAGCGTTAGGACTCTCTGGAAACACCATATATTTT
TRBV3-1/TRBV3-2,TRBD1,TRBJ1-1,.,CASSLDRAGTEAFF,TGTGCCAGCAGCCTCGACAGGGCGGGAACTGAAGCTTTCTTT
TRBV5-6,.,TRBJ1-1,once,CASSLASGTEAFF,TGTGCCAGCAGCTTGGCCTCGGGGACTGAAGCTTTCTTT
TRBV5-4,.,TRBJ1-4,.,CASSLGGKVNEKLFF,TGTGCCAGCAGCTTGGGGGGGAAGGTTAATGAAAAACTGTTTTTT
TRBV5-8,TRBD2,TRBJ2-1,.,CASSFSGSGYVNEQFF,TGTGCCAGCAGCTTTAGCGGGAGTGGGTATGTCAATGAGCAGTTCTTC
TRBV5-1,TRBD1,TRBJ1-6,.,CASSLDRGSPLHF,TGCGCCAGCAGCTTGGACAGGGGTTCACCCCTCCACTTT
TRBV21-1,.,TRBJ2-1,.,CASSILLGNEQFF,TGTGCCAGCAGCATTCTCCTAGGGAATGAGCAGTTCTTC
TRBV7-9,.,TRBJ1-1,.,CASSLSPTEAFF,TGTGCCAGCAGCTTAAGTCCGACTGAAGCTTTCTTT
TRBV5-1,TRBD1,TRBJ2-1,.,CASSRAGTANNEQFF,TGCGCCAGCAGCCGGGCCGGGACAGCGAACAATGAGCAGTTCTTC
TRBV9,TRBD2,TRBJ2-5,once,CASSAAAVTSGALLETQYF,TGTGCCAGCAGCGCCGCTGCCGTGACTAGCGGGGCCCTACTAGAGACCCAGTACTTC
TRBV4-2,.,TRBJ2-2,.,CASSPDNTSGELFF,TGTGCCAGCAGCCCAGACAACACATCAGGGGAGCTGTTTTTT
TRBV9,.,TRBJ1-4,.,CASSVDQGTEKLFF,TGTGCCAGCAGCGTGGATCAGGGAACGGAAAAACTGTTTTTT
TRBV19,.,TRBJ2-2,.,CGSSRLGTGELFF,TGTGGTTCCTCGAGGTTGGGGACCGGGGAGCTGTTTTTT
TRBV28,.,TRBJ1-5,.,CASSPYNQPQHF,TGTGCCAGCAGTCCCTATAATCAGCCCCAGCATTTT
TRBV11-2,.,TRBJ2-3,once,CASILSGRVRDTQYF,TGTGCCAGCATCCTTAGTGGCAGGGTTCGGGATACGCAGTATTTT
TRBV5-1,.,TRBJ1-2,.,CASSPEATTSPFFNYGYTF,TGCGCCAGCAGCCCCGAGGCCACCACCAGCCCCTTTTTTAACTATGGCTACACCTTC
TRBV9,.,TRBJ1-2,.,CASSPNTWGARGYTF,TGTGCCAGCAGCCCGAACACGTGGGGGGCGCGGGGCTACACCTTC
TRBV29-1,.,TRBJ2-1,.,CSVSRVSEQFF,TGCAGCGTCTCCAGGGTGTCTGAGCAGTTCTTC
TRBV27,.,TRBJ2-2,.,CASHNTGELFF,TGTGCCAGCCATAACACCGGGGAGCTGTTTTTT
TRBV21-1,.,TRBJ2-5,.,CASTLPFWDPQETQYF,TGTGCCAGCACCCTACCGTTTTGGGACCCCCAAGAGACCCAGTACTTC
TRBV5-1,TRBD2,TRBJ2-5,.,CASSLALAGGPGETQYF,TGCGCCAGCAGCTTGGCCTTAGCGGGGGGGCCGGGGGAGACCCAGTACTTC
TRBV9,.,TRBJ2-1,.,CASSVAFVGNEQFF,TGTGCCAGCAGCGTAGCTTTCGTGGGCAATGAGCAGTTCTTC
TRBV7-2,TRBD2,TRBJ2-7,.,CASSFSGGEQYF,TGTGCCAGCAGCTTTTCGGGGGGGGAGCAGTACTTC
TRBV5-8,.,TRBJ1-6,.,CASSFGPGSYNSPLHF,TGTGCCAGCAGCTTTGGGCCAGGATCCTATAATTCACCCCTCCACTTT
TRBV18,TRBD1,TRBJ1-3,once,CASSPTGGSGNTIYF,TGTGCCAGCTCACCAACAGGGGGCTCTGGAAACACCATATATTTT
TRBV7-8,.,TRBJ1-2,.,CASSLMKSNYGYTF,TGTGCCAGCAGCTTAATGAAATCTAACTATGGCTACACCTTC
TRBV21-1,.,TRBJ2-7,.,CASSKEGGDRRSHSYEQYF,TGTGCCAGCAGCAAAGAGGGGGGGGACAGGAGGTCCCACTCCTACGAGCAGTACTTC
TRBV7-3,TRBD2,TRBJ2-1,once,CASSLVGPGTTLYNEQFF,TGTGCCAGCAGCTTAGTTGGCCCCGGGACTACGCTTTACAATGAGCAGTTCTTC
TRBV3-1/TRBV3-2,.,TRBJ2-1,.,CASSQGPGPYNEQFF,TGTGCCAGCAGCCAGGGACCGGGACCGTACAATGAGCAGTTCTTC
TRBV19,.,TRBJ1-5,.,CASSHLREMSNQPQHF,TGTGCCAGTAGCCACCTGAGGGAGATGAGCAATCAGCCCCAGCATTTT
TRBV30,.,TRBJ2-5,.,CAWSSPFGGPGTQYF,TGTGCCTGGAGTTCCCCTTTTGGCGGTCCGGGGACCCAGTACTTC
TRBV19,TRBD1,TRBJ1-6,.,CASSSRTGWNSPLHF,TGTGCCAGTAGTAGCCGGACAGGATGGAATTCACCCCTCCACTTT
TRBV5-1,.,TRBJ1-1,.,CASSLDGGGRSTEAFF,TGCGCCAGCAGCTTGGACGGCGGGGGACGGAGCACTGAAGCTTTCTTT
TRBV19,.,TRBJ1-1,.,CASSSQVGTEAFF,TGTGCCAGTAGTTCTCAAGTTGGCACTGAAGCTTTCTTT
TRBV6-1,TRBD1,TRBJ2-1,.,CASSARKGAVSYNEQFF,TGTGCCAGCAGTGCGCGTAAGGGGGCGGTCTCCTACAATGAGCAGTTCTTC
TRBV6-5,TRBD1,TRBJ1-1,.,CASQPTGNRPEAFF,TGTGCCAGCCAACCGACAGGGAACCGCCCTGAAGCTTTCTTT
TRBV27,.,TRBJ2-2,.,CASSLVAGELFF,TGTGCCAGCAGTTTAGTCGCCGGGGAGCTGTTTTTT
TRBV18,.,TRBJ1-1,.,CASSPNTGTLNTEAFF,TGTGCCAGCTCACCGAATACCGGGACACTGAACACTGAAGCTTTCTTT
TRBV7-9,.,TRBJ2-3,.,CASSQNAGIRITQYF,TGTGCCAGCAGTCAGAATGCGGGGATCAGAATTACGCAGTATTTT
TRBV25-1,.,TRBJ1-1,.,CASSRIGEADAEAFF,TGTGCCAGCAGTAGGATTGGTGAGGCGGACGCTGAAGCTTTCTTT
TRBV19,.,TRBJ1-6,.,CASSILRDRGLHSPLHF,TGTGCCAGTAGTATACTGCGGGACCGAGGGCTCCATTCACCCCTCCACTTT
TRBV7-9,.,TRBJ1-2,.,CASRRGNRENYGYTF,TGTGCCAGCAGGAGGGGTAATCGGGAAAACTATGGCTACACCTTC
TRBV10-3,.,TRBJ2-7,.,CAISAGGRSYEQYF,TGTGCCATCAGTGCTGGCGGCCGCTCCTACGAGCAGTACTTC
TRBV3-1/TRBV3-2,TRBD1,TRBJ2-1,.,CASSLTGGSYNEQFF,TGTGCCAGCAGCCTGACAGGGGGCTCCTACAATGAGCAGTTCTTC
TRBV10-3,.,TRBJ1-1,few,CAISESAGNMNTEAFF,TGTGCCATCAGTGAGTCAGCAGGGAATATGAACACTGAAGCTTTCTTT